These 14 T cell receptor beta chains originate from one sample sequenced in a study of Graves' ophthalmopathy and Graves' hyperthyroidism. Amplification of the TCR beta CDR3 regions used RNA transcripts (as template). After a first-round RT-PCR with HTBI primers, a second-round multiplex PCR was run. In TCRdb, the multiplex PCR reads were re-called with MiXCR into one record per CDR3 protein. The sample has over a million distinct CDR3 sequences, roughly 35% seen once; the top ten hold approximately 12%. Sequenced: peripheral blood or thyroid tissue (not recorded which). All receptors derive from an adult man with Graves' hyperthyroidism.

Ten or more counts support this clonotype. CDR3 coding DNA: TGTGCCAGCAGCTTAGAAATCAGAGCATACGAGCAGTACTTC. Protein: CASSLEIRAYEQYF. The J gene is TRBJ2-7, the V gene TRBV7-9; no clear D. The V gene's germline CDR1 is SEHNR and CDR2 FQNEAQ (reference sequence). V was cut by 1 base and J by 4 bases, with 11 bases left in between. The CDR3 is 14 residues long.

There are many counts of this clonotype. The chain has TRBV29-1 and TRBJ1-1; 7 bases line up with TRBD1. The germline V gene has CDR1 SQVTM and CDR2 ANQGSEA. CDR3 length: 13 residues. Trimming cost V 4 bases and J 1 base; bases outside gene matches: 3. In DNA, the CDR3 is TGCAGCGTTGCGGGACAGAAGAACACTGAAGCTTTCTTT. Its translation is CSVAGQKNTEAFF.

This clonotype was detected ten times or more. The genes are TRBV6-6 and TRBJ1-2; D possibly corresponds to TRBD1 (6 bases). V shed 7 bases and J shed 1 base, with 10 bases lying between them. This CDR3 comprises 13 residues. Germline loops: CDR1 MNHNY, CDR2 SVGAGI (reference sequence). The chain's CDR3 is CASNEQGNYGYTF. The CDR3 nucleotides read TGTGCCAGCAACGAACAGGGTAACTATGGCTACACCTTC.

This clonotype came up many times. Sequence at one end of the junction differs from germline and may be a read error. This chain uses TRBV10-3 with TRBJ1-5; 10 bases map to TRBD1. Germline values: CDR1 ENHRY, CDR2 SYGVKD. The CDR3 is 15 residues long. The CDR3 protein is CAISGSTGGNQPQHF. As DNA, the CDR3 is TGTGCCATCAGTGGATCGACAGGGGGCAACCAGCCCCAGCATTTT.

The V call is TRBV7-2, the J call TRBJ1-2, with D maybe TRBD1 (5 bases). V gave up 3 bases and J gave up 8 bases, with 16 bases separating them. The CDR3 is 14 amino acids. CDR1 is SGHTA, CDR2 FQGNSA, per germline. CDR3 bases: TGTGCCAGCAGCTTGCTGGGGGAACCCCGCGGCTACACCTTC. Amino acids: CASSLLGEPRGYTF.

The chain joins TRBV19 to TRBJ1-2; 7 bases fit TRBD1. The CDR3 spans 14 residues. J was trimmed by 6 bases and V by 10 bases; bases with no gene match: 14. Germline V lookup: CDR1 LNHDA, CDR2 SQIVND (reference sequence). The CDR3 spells CATSPQGENNGYTF. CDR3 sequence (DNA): TGTGCCACCTCACCCCAGGGGGAAAACAATGGCTACACCTTC.

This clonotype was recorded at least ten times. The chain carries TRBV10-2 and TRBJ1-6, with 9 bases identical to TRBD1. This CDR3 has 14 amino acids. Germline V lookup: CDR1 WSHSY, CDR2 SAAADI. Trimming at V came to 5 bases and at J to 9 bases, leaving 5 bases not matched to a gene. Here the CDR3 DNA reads TGCGCCAGCAGTCGGACAGGGGTTGGTTCACCCCTCCACTTT. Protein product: CASSRTGVGSPLHF.

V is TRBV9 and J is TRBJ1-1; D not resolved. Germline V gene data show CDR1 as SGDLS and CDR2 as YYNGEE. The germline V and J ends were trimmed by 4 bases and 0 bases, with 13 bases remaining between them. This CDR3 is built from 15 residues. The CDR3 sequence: CASSHSGGLNTEAFF. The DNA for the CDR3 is TGTGCCAGCAGCCATTCCGGCGGGTTGAACACTGAAGCTTTCTTT.

CDR3 sequence: CASSFDRVGYEQYF. The CDR3 DNA reads as TGTGCCAGCAGTTTCGACAGGGTAGGCTACGAGCAGTACTTC. The gene calls are TRBV12-3 or TRBV12-4 and TRBJ2-7, with TRBD1 matching 7 bases. V lost 3 bases to trimming and J lost 3 bases; unmatched junction nucleotides: 5. The CDR3 covers 14 residues.

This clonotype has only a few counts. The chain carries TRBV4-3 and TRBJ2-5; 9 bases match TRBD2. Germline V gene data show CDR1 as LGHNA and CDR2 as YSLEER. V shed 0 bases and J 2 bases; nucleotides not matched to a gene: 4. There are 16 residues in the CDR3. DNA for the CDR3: TGCGCCAGCAGCCAAGAGTCTAGCGGGGTACAAGAGACCCAGTACTTC. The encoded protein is CASSQESSGVQETQYF.

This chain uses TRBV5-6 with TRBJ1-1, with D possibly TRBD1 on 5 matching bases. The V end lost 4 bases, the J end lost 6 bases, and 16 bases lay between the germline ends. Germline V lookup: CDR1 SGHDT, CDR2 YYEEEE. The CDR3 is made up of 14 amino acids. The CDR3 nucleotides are TGTGCCAGCAGCATCGGGGCCAAACCCTCTGAAGCTTTCTTT. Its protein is CASSIGAKPSEAFF.

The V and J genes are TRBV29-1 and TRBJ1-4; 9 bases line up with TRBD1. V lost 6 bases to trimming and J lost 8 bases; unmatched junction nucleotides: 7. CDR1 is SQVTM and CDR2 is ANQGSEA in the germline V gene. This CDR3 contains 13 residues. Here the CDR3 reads CSVRSGTGEKLFF. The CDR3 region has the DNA TGCAGCGTCCGGAGTGGGACAGGGGAAAAACTGTTTTTT.

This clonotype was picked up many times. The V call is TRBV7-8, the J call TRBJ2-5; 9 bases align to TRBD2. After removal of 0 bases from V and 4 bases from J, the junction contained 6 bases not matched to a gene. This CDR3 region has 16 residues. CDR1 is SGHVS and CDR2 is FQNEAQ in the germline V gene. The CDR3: CASSLAGGGARETQYF. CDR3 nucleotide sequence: TGTGCCAGCAGCTTAGCTGGCGGGGGGGCCCGAGAGACCCAGTACTTC.

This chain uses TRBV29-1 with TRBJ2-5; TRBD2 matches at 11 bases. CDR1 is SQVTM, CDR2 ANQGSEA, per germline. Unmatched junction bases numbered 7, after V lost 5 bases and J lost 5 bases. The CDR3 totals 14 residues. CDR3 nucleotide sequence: TGCAGCGTTCGTACTAGCGGGGGCGCGGAGACCCAGTACTTC. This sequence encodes CSVRTSGGAETQYF.